The 9 T cell receptor beta chains below were found in one sample sequenced in a study of T cells in narcolepsy. Method: immunoSEQ multiplex PCR; TCRdb's copy keeps in-frame clones and lacks some. The profile covers 2,000 to 2,500 clones, with 26% appearing a single time and under 20% taken by the ten largest. The antigens for these receptors are not known. The sequenced sample was cultured CD4+ T cells from cerebrospinal fluid. All receptors come from a human donor with narcolepsy.

The CDR3 sequence is CASSEAQDPIKPQHF. The CDR3 DNA reads TGTGCCAGCAGTGAGGCACAGGACCCCATCAAACCCCAGCATTTT. The rearrangement uses TRBV27 and TRBJ1-5, with D possibly matching TRBD1 (5 bases). With 5 bases removed from V and 10 bases from J, the gap between germline ends came to 21 bases. Per the germline V gene, CDR1 is MNHEY and CDR2 is SMNVEV (reference sequence). The CDR3 has 15 amino acids.

This clone was counted ten times or more. V and J are TRBV5-1 and TRBJ1-1; possible D gene TRBD1, 6 bases. Deletions cut 6 bases from V and 11 bases from J, with 23 bases between. CDR3 length equals 14 residues. Germline values: CDR1 SGHRS, CDR2 YFSETQ. The CDR3 DNA follows: TGCGCCAGCACTCGGGGGGCAGGGGAAAATAGGGCTTTCTTT. It translates to CASTRGAGENRAFF.

This clone was counted a few times. V usage is TRBV19 and J usage is TRBJ2-7, with 7 bases matching TRBD2. After removal of 6 bases from V and 2 bases from J, the junction contained 10 bases not matched to a gene. Germline V gene data show CDR1 as LNHDA and CDR2 as SQIVND (reference sequence). The CDR3 sequence is 15 residues long. The CDR3 protein is CASSPSGVQTYEQYF. The CDR3, as DNA: TGTGCCAGTAGCCCCAGCGGGGTCCAAACCTACGAGCAGTACTTC. The whole variable domain, filled in from reference TRBV19 and TRBJ2-7, reads DGGITQSPKYLFRKEGQNVTLSCEQNLNHDAMYWYRQDPGQGLRLIYYSQIVNDFQKGDIAEGYSVSREKKESFPLTVTSAQKNPTAFYLCASSPSGVQTYEQYFGPGTRLTVT.

This clone showed up just a few times. The chain joins TRBV7-2 to TRBJ2-2; D is perhaps TRBD1 (5 bases). V lost 4 bases to trimming and J lost 5 bases, with 14 bases between them. This CDR3 has 15 amino acids. CDR1 SGHTA and CDR2 FQGNSA come from the germline V gene. The CDR3 nucleotides are TGTGCCAGCAGCTCGCAGGGCGTGCAAACCGGGGAGCTGTTTTTT. Translation gives CASSSQGVQTGELFF.

This clone is large. The V and J genes are TRBV25-1 and TRBJ1-4, with D possibly being TRBD1 (5 bases). The CDR3 length is 16 residues. V lost 1 base and J lost 3, with 12 bases in between. CDR1 is MGHDK and CDR2 is SYGVNS in the germline V gene. CDR3 sequence: CASSESGATSNEKLFF. The CDR3 DNA sequence: TGTGCCAGCAGTGAATCCGGGGCTACCTCTAATGAAAAACTGTTTTTT. The full variable domain, with the rest looked up from reference TRBV25-1 and TRBJ1-4, is EADIYQTPRYLVIGTGKKITLECSQTMGHDKMYWYQQDPGMELHLIHYSYGVNSTEKGDLSSESTVSRIRTEHFPLTLESARPSHTSQYLCASSESGATSNEKLFFGSGTQLSVL.

As regards this clone: A read error is possible here, since a much larger clone lies one base away. V and J are TRBV7-3 and TRBJ2-3; 7 bases fit TRBD1. In germline, CDR1 is SGHTA, CDR2 FQGTGA. The V segment lost 5 bases and the J segment 4 bases; nucleotides outside the gene matches: 3. CDR3 size: 13 residues. The CDR3 bases are TGTGCCAGCAGCGTCCAGGGGGCAGATACGCAGTATTTT. Residues: CASSVQGADTQYF.

This clone was found a few times. The chain uses TRBV5-2 and TRBJ2-7; no DNA check was done on the table's D call, TRBD2. TRBV5-2 represents a pseudogene. This CDR3 comprises 14 residues. The CDR3 coding sequence is TGTGCCAGCAGCCGGGGGTCGGGGAAATACGAGCAGTACTTC. Protein: CASSRGSGKYEQYF.

This clone occurred a few times. One end of the junction is discordant with germline, which a read error may explain. This sample includes further DNA sequences coding for the same CDR3. This chain uses TRBV4-1 with TRBJ2-7; D not certain. The CDR3 contains 13 residues. Per germline, CDR1 MGHRA and CDR2 YSYEKL. The CDR3 sequence: CASSHNLVGEQYF. In DNA, the CDR3 is TGTGCCAGCAGCCATAACTTAGTGGGGGAGCAGTACTTC.

This clone counts as medium-sized. Other DNA sequences within the sample encode an identical CDR3. The chain joins TRBV6-4 to TRBJ2-1; 10 nucleotides line up with TRBD2. The J segment lost 2 bases and the V segment lost 2 bases, leaving 0 bases of the junction unmatched. Germline loops: CDR1 MRHNA, CDR2 SNTAGT. CDR3 length: 15 amino acids. The CDR3, as DNA: TGTGCCAGCAGTGACAGCGGGGGGGCCTACAATGAGCAGTTCTTC. Protein product: CASSDSGGAYNEQFF.